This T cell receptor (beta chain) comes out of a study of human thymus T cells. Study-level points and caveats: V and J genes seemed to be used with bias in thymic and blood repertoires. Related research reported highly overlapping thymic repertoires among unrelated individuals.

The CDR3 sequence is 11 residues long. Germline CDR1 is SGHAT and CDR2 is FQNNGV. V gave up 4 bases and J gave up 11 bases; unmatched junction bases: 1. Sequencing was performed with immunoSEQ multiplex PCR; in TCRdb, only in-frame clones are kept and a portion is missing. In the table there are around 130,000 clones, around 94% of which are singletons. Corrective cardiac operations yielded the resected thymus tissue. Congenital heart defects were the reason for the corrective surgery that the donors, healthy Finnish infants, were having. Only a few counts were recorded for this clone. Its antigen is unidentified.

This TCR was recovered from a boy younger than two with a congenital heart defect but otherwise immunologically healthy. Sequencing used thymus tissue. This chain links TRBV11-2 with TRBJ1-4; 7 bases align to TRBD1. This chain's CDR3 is CASSSRGKLFF. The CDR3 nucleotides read TGTGCCAGCAGCTCCAGGGGGAAACTGTTTTTT.